One sample yielded the 20 T cell receptor beta chains listed below, sequenced in a study of cytomegalovirus exposure and HLA in healthy donors. 13 Jbeta primers and 60 Vbeta primers were used for the PCR. Clones were read by immunoSEQ multiplex PCR, and TCRdb kept only the in-frame ones, dropping some. Of 200,000 to 250,000 clones in the sample, roughly 75% were seen once. The sequenced sample was PBMCs. All receptors derive from a woman in her twenties or thirties in good health and CMV-seronegative.

This clone appeared a single time. The rearrangement joins TRBV7-9 to TRBJ2-7, with a weak D call TRBD1 (6 bases). Trimming took 4 bases from V and 4 from J, leaving 14 bases between them. In germline, CDR1 is SEHNR, CDR2 FQNEAQ (reference sequence). This CDR3 has 14 residues. The CDR3 coding sequence is TGTGCCAGCAGCTCCGCCGGGACAAAATACGAGCAGTACTTC. Its protein is CASSSAGTKYEQYF.

This clone has only one observation. Sequence at one end of the junction differs from germline and may be a read error. This chain connects TRBV7-9 to TRBJ2-2; 13 nucleotides match TRBD2. The CDR3 consists of 17 residues. The germline V gene encodes CDR1 SEHNR and CDR2 FQNEAQ (reference sequence). The CDR3 DNA reads TGTTCCAGCAGCTTCCTACTAGCGGGGGGGCCTGCCGGGGAGCTGTTTTTT. This translates into CSSSFLLAGGPAGELFF.

The chain carries TRBV9 and TRBJ2-3, with 9 bases that match TRBD2. V shed 7 bases and J 4 bases; nucleotides not matched to a gene: 7. This CDR3 region has 14 residues. In germline, CDR1 is SGDLS, CDR2 YYNGEE. The CDR3 region has the DNA TGTGCCAGCGGAGGGCGGGGGGGCCCAGATACGCAGTATTTT. It specifies CASGGRGGPDTQYF.

Written as DNA, the CDR3 is TGTGCCAGCAGCCCGCACTATACAGGGGAGGTTGAAGCTTTCTTT. It specifies CASSPHYTGEVEAFF. The rearrangement uses TRBV5-4 and TRBJ1-1, with 7 bases lining up with TRBD1. V shed 4 bases and J 7 bases; nucleotides not matched to a gene: 13. The CDR3 extends over 15 amino acids. The germline gives CDR1 SGHNT, CDR2 YYREEE (reference sequence).

The J gene is TRBJ1-1, the V gene TRBV10-1; TRBD1 matches at 9 bases. The germline gives CDR1 WNHNN, CDR2 SYGVQD (reference sequence). The CDR3 runs 14 residues. Trimming at V came to 2 bases and at J to 5 bases, leaving 3 bases not matched to a gene. CDR3 DNA: TGCGCCAGCAGTGAGACCGACAGGGGGACTGAAGCTTTCTTT. Protein product: CASSETDRGTEAFF.

V is TRBV11-2 and J is TRBJ1-4; 7 bases line up with TRBD1. V was clipped by 5 bases and J by 0 bases; unmatched bases: 9. CDR1 and CDR2 from the germline V gene are SGHAT and FQNNGV. This CDR3 has 17 residues. This CDR3 reads CASSPTGTAATNEKLFF. The CDR3, as DNA: TGTGCCAGCAGCCCCACCGGGACAGCGGCAACTAATGAAAAACTGTTTTTT.

This clone was counted between two and nine times. The chain uses TRBV30 and TRBJ1-1, with D unclear. This CDR3 spans 14 amino acids. Germline values: CDR1 GTSNPN, CDR2 SVGIG (reference sequence). V lost 1 base, J lost 1 base, and 10 bases lay in between. The CDR3 sequence is CAWSAVGRNTEAFF. In DNA, the CDR3 is TGTGCCTGGAGTGCAGTGGGCAGGAACACTGAAGCTTTCTTT. The entire variable domain, with the rest obtained from reference TRBV30 and TRBJ1-1, is as follows: SQTIHQWPATLVQPVGSPLSLECTVEGTSNPNLYWYRQAAGRGLQLLFYSVGIGQISSEVPQNLSASRPQDRQFILSSKKLLLSDSGFYLCAWSAVGRNTEAFFGQGTRLTVV.

The CDR3 sequence: CASSLAVSGNSNQPQHF. CDR3 DNA sequence: TGTGCCAGCAGCTTAGCGGTTTCCGGGAATAGCAATCAGCCCCAGCATTTT. The V gene is TRBV7-9, the J gene TRBJ1-5; unclear D gene. Trimming removed 0 bases at V and 0 bases at J, with 12 bases between. CDR1 SEHNR and CDR2 FQNEAQ come from the germline V gene (reference sequence). This CDR3 contains 17 residues. Full variable domain (rest looked up from reference TRBV7-9 and TRBJ1-5): DTGVSQNPRHKITKRGQNVTFRCDPISEHNRLYWYRQTLGQGPEFLTYFQNEAQLEKSRLLSDRFSAERPKGSFSTLEIQRTEQGDSAMYLCASSLAVSGNSNQPQHFGDGTRLSIL.

Points on this clone: One end of the junction varies from germline; a read error may be responsible. The rearrangement joins TRBV29-1 to TRBJ2-7; tentatively, D is TRBD1 (6 bases). Per germline, CDR1 SQVTM and CDR2 ANQGSEA. The CDR3 extends over 11 amino acids. CDR3 nucleotide sequence: TGCAGCGTTGAAGAGGGCAGGGGCCGAAACTTC. Amino acids: CSVEEGRGRNF.

V usage is TRBV7-8 and J usage is TRBJ2-5, with a tentative D call TRBD2 (5 bases). In germline, CDR1 is SGHVS, CDR2 FQNEAQ. CDR3 length: 12 residues. Trimming left V 6 bases short and J 11 bases short, with 16 bases between. The CDR3 loop reads CASSLSPLEQYF. Here the CDR3 DNA reads TGTGCCAGCAGTTTGTCCCCACTAGAGCAGTACTTC.

This chain uses TRBV13 with TRBJ2-1, with TRBD2 matching 13 bases. Germline V gene lookup returns CDR1 PRHDT and CDR2 FYEKMQ (reference sequence). This CDR3 has 18 residues. The trim removed 5 bases at V and 6 bases at J, leaving 13 bases unmatched. This CDR3 is CASSAQRLAGGLGNEQFF. The CDR3 bases are TGTGCCAGCAGCGCCCAAAGACTAGCGGGAGGACTCGGCAATGAGCAGTTCTTC.

The chain combines TRBV10-3 with TRBJ1-2; D ambiguous. This CDR3 is 13 amino acids long. In germline, CDR1 is ENHRY, CDR2 SYGVKD. The ends were cut back, 3 bases at V and 3 bases at J, with 8 bases in the middle. The CDR3 is CAISENRDYGYTF. In nucleotides, the CDR3 is TGTGCCATCAGTGAAAACAGAGACTATGGCTACACCTTC.

V usage is TRBV4-1 and J usage is TRBJ2-1; a weak D match, TRBD1 (5 bases). This CDR3 is built from 16 residues. V shed 3 bases and J shed 8 bases, with 20 bases lying between them. CDR1 is MGHRA, CDR2 YSYEKL, per germline. The CDR3 bases are TGCGCCAGCAGCCACAAGGGGCCTCGAACGGTAGATGAGCAGTTCTTC. Protein sequence: CASSHKGPRTVDEQFF.

This clone has just a few counts. This chain uses TRBV30 with TRBJ2-1; 10 positions agree with TRBD2. This CDR3 is 14 amino acids long. V dropped 4 bases and J dropped 10; count of bases not matched to a gene: 10. Germline CDR1 GTSNPN, CDR2 SVGIG (reference sequence). CDR3 region: CAWTAGGPGGEQFF. CDR3 nucleotides: TGTGCCTGGACAGCGGGAGGGCCTGGCGGAGAGCAGTTCTTC.

The rearrangement uses TRBV19 and TRBJ2-1; 8 positions agree with TRBD2. There are 14 residues in the CDR3. Germline values: CDR1 LNHDA, CDR2 SQIVND (reference sequence). Germline trimming cut 7 bases from V and 8 bases from J; bases unmatched to any gene: 10. This CDR3 is CASTPGLGLDEQFF. As DNA, the CDR3 is TGTGCCAGTACTCCGGGACTAGGACTCGATGAGCAGTTCTTC. Looking up the rest from reference TRBV19 and TRBJ2-1 gives the full variable domain: DGGITQSPKYLFRKEGQNVTLSCEQNLNHDAMYWYRQDPGQGLRLIYYSQIVNDFQKGDIAEGYSVSREKKESFPLTVTSAQKNPTAFYLCASTPGLGLDEQFFGPGTRLTVL.

This chain connects TRBV5-6 to TRBJ2-5; possible D gene TRBD2, 5 bases. V was shortened by 1 base and J by 5 bases, with 6 bases between the two germline ends. The V gene's germline CDR1 is SGHDT and CDR2 YYEEEE. CDR3 length: 12 amino acids. Here the CDR3 reads CASSLTGETQYF. Written as DNA, the CDR3 is TGTGCCAGCAGCTTGACGGGGGAGACCCAGTACTTC.

The rearrangement joins TRBV30 to TRBJ2-5, with TRBD1 matching 7 bases. V was pared by 2 bases and J by 5 bases, with 8 bases of the junction left unmatched. This CDR3 region has 14 residues. The germline gives CDR1 GTSNPN, CDR2 SVGIG (reference sequence). CDR3 bases: TGTGCCTGGAGTCGCGACAGGGTCCCGGAGACCCAGTACTTC. Residues: CAWSRDRVPETQYF.

This clone has more than one count but fewer than ten. The rearrangement links TRBV5-1 to TRBJ2-2, with 7 positions matching TRBD2. The germline CDR1 and CDR2 sequences are SGHRS and YFSETQ. The CDR3 has 14 amino acids. The ends lost 5 bases at V and 8 bases at J; junction bases unmatched: 9. The CDR3 here is CASRDTSEYGELFF. CDR3 nucleotides: TGCGCCAGCAGAGACACTAGCGAGTATGGGGAGCTGTTTTTT.

The J gene is TRBJ2-2, the V gene TRBV11-3; the match to TRBD2 covers 14 bases. The CDR3 has 17 residues. Trimming took 5 bases from V and 3 from J; bases not matched to a gene: 5. Germline lookup yields CDR1 SGHNT and CDR2 YENEEA. The CDR3 region has the DNA TGTGCCAGCAGCCCCGGGGGACTAGCGGGAGACACCGGGGAGCTGTTTTTT. Translating gives CASSPGGLAGDTGELFF.

Comments on this clone: The germline gene is not matched at one end of the junction; a read error may be the cause. This chain links TRBV7-9 with TRBJ2-1; 11 bases agree with TRBD2. This CDR3 contains 16 residues. From germline, CDR1 is SEHNR and CDR2 FQNEAQ (reference sequence). CDR3: CSSSLGSGGVYNEQFF. The CDR3 DNA is TGTTCCAGCAGCTTAGGTAGCGGGGGGGTCTACAATGAGCAGTTCTTC.